A selection of T cell receptor beta chains follows, all from one sample in a study of blood T cell repertoires in COVID-19. Using immunoSEQ multiplex PCR, the repertoire was profiled, and TCRdb retains in-frame clones only, with some absent. The repertoire holds 260,000 or so clones, 65% to 90% seen once, with around a sixth in the top ten. The sequenced sample consisted of PBMCs or T cells enriched from blood (not recorded which). Receptor source: a man aged 18 to 29 who had recovered from COVID-19. Both conserved end residues are part of each CDR3. A D gene is named only where the DNA matches it firmly. Clone size, where shown, is once, few, many, or a class for clones that have expanded.

clone_size	v_call	j_call	d_call	cdr3_nt	cdr3_aa
.	TRBV30	TRBJ2-7	TRBD1	TGTGCCTGGAGTCCCGGGACAGGGGTAGAGCAGTACTTC	CAWSPGTGVEQYF
once	TRBV9	TRBJ2-3	.	TGTGCCAGCAGCGTAGCTCGGTCGACAGATACGCAGTATTTT	CASSVARSTDTQYF
.	TRBV24-1	TRBJ1-1	.	TGTGCCACCAGTGGACCGACAGGGAACACTGAAGCTTTCTTT	CATSGPTGNTEAFF
.	TRBV3-1/TRBV3-2	TRBJ2-3	TRBD2	TGTGCCAGCAGCCAAGGGGTGGCGGGAGATTTAGATACGCAGTATTTT	CASSQGVAGDLDTQYF
.	TRBV28	TRBJ1-2	.	TGTGCCAGCAGTCCGAACCCCAGGGAAGGCTACACCTTC	CASSPNPREGYTF
.	TRBV6-5	TRBJ2-7	.	TGTGCCAGCAGTTACGGACTCCCTTTCTACGAGCAGTACTTC	CASSYGLPFYEQYF
.	TRBV27	TRBJ1-4	TRBD1	TGTGCCAGCAGTTCCCGACAGGGGTGGGGTGAAAAACTGTTTTTT	CASSSRQGWGEKLFF
.	TRBV5-5	TRBJ2-7	.	TGTGCCAGCAGCTCCGACCTAGCCTACGAGCAGTACTTC	CASSSDLAYEQYF
.	TRBV27	TRBJ1-6	TRBD1	TGTGCCAGCAGTTTATCCCCCAGGGGGCTTAATTCACCCCTCCACTTT	CASSLSPRGLNSPLHF
.	TRBV5-6	TRBJ2-2	TRBD2	TGTGCCAGCAGCCACACCGCCGGGACTAGATACACCGGGGAGCTGTTTTTT	CASSHTAGTRYTGELFF
.	TRBV6-5	TRBJ1-1	.	TGTGCCAGCAGTTACCAACCAGGCTCTGAAGCTTTCTTT	CASSYQPGSEAFF
.	TRBV30	TRBJ2-1	.	TGTGCCTGGAGTCTGGTAGCGGACGAGCAGTTCTTC	CAWSLVADEQFF
.	TRBV6-2/TRBV6-3	TRBJ1-4	TRBD1	TGTGCCAGCAGCCACGACAGGGGCTGGACTAATGAAAAACTGTTTTTT	CASSHDRGWTNEKLFF
.	TRBV7-3	TRBJ1-1	.	TGTGCCAGCAGCTTAAGGCGGAATACTGAAGCTTTCTTT	CASSLRRNTEAFF
.	TRBV28	TRBJ1-3	TRBD1	TGTGCCAGCAGTTGGGGGACAGGGACGGGAAACACCATATATTTT	CASSWGTGTGNTIYF
.	TRBV19	TRBJ2-7	TRBD1	TGTGCCAGTAGTGGCGGACAGGGCTACGAGCAGTACTTC	CASSGGQGYEQYF
.	TRBV29-1	TRBJ2-3	TRBD2	TGCAGCGCTCGGACTAGCGGGAGCTGGACAGATACGCAGTATTTT	CSARTSGSWTDTQYF
.	TRBV12-5	TRBJ1-6	.	TGTGCTAGTGGCTCGCTTACAGGAAAGTCACCCCTCCACTTT	CASGSLTGKSPLHF
.	TRBV15	TRBJ2-2	TRBD1	TGTGCCACCAGCCCTATCAGGGGGACCGGGGAGCTGTTTTTT	CATSPIRGTGELFF
.	TRBV19	TRBJ1-1	.	TGTGCCAGTAGTATAGGGAGTGGGCGGGACACTGAAGCTTTCTTT	CASSIGSGRDTEAFF
.	TRBV21-1	TRBJ2-5	.	TGTGCCAGCAGGGGGTGTAGGGCAGGGGAAGAGACCCAGTACTTC	CASRGCRAGEETQYF
.	TRBV11-2	TRBJ2-7	TRBD2	TGTGCCAGCAGCATCGAGCGGGGGGGTTTCTTCGAGCAGTACTTC	CASSIERGGFFEQYF
many	TRBV5-4	TRBJ2-1	TRBD2	TGTGCCAGCAGCCAAATTAGCGGGGGCCTGGCGGAGTTCTTC	CASSQISGGLAEFF
.	TRBV4-1	TRBJ2-7	TRBD1	TGCGCCAGCAGCCAGGATTCCGGGACAGGCTTCTACGAGCAGTACTTC	CASSQDSGTGFYEQYF
few	TRBV18	TRBJ2-7	TRBD1	TGTGCCAGCTCCTTCGGACAGGGGTTAAGCTACGAGCAGTACTTC	CASSFGQGLSYEQYF
once	TRBV10-3	TRBJ2-3	TRBD1	TGTGCCATCAGTGGAGGAGGCGGACAGGGTTGGGCAGATACGCAGTATTTT	CAISGGGGQGWADTQYF
.	TRBV4-1	TRBJ1-2	TRBD1	TGCGCCAGCAGCCAAAACGCACAGGGGGCGCGCGGTGGCTACACCTTC	CASSQNAQGARGGYTF
.	TRBV3-1/TRBV3-2	TRBJ1-3	.	TGTGCCAGCAGGCTCGAGGGGGCTGGAAACACCATATATTTT	CASRLEGAGNTIYF
.	TRBV5-4	TRBJ1-4	TRBD1	TGTGCCAGCAGCACCTGGACAGGTGAAAAACTGTTTTTT	CASSTWTGEKLFF
.	TRBV7-2	TRBJ2-5	TRBD2	TGTGCCAGCAGCCTAATACTAGCGGGCCTCCAAGAGACCCAGTACTTC	CASSLILAGLQETQYF
.	TRBV29-1	TRBJ1-2	.	TGCAGCGTTGAAGATCGAGCCTCAGCAGGTGGCTACACCTTC	CSVEDRASAGGYTF
.	TRBV4-1	TRBJ1-6	TRBD1	TGCGCCAGCAGCCAAGGGACAGGGGACAATTCACCCCTCCACTTT	CASSQGTGDNSPLHF
.	TRBV5-1	TRBJ2-7	.	TGCGCCAGCAGCCCACCCGGGGTCGAGCAGTACTTC	CASSPPGVEQYF
.	TRBV11-3	TRBJ2-3	TRBD2	TGTGCCAGCAGCTTAGGGACTAGCGGGAACACAGATACGCAGTATTTT	CASSLGTSGNTDTQYF
once	TRBV2	TRBJ2-5	TRBD1	TGTGCCAGCAGTAGGGGGACAGGAGGTGGAGAGACCCAGTACTTC	CASSRGTGGGETQYF
.	TRBV25-1	TRBJ1-4	TRBD1	TGTGCCAGCAGTGAATGGGGACAGGGGACTCGGAATTACGAAAAACTGTTTTTT	CASSEWGQGTRNYEKLFF
.	TRBV2	TRBJ2-1	TRBD2	TGTGCCAAAACGGGACTAGCGGACAATGAGCAGTTCTTC	CAKTGLADNEQFF
.	TRBV15	TRBJ2-1	.	TGTGCCACCAGCAGAGAAGGCGACAGACCCTCCTACAATGAGCAGTTCTTC	CATSREGDRPSYNEQFF
.	TRBV4-1	TRBJ1-1	TRBD1	TGCGCCAGCAGCCAAGTCGGGGCAGGTCAGGGGGCTGCTGAAGCTTTCTTT	CASSQVGAGQGAAEAFF
.	TRBV30	TRBJ1-1	.	TGTGCCTGGAGTGTAAAGGGAGCGAACACTGAAGCTTTCTTT	CAWSVKGANTEAFF
once	TRBV6-5	TRBJ1-2	.	TGTGCCAGCAGTACATCGAGGGAAGCCTATGGCTACACCTTC	CASSTSREAYGYTF
.	TRBV19	TRBJ1-3	.	TGTGCCAGTAGTATTGGAGGGGTTTCTGGAAACACCATATATTTT	CASSIGGVSGNTIYF
.	TRBV4-1	TRBJ1-5	TRBD1	TGCGCCAGCAGCCCAAGAGAAGGGGGCGATTTGGCCCAGCATTTT	CASSPREGGDLAQHF
.	TRBV7-3	TRBJ2-1	.	TGTGCCAGCAGCGTGACTTCCTACAATGAGCAGTTCTTC	CASSVTSYNEQFF
.	TRBV5-1	TRBJ1-1	.	TGCGCCAGCAGCTTGAATGGGGCGAACACTGAAGCTTTCTTT	CASSLNGANTEAFF
.	TRBV11-3	TRBJ1-1	.	TGTGCCAGCAGCTCCAGGAACACTGAAGCTTTCTTT	CASSSRNTEAFF
.	TRBV15	TRBJ2-1	.	TGTGCCACCAGCAGAGATCGCAGTCAGGGATTTAACAATGAGCAGTTCTTC	CATSRDRSQGFNNEQFF
.	TRBV25-1	TRBJ2-6	.	TGTGCCAGCAAGGGGGATTCTGGGGCCAACGTCCTGACTTTC	CASKGDSGANVLTF
.	TRBV7-8	TRBJ1-1	TRBD1	TGTGCCAGCAGCTTAGCTAACAGGGGCACTGAAGCTTTCTTT	CASSLANRGTEAFF
.	TRBV10-3	TRBJ2-5	.	TGTGCCAGTAAGACTAGGGAACAAGAGACCCAGTACTTC	CASKTREQETQYF
.	TRBV29-1	TRBJ1-5	TRBD1	TGCAGCGTTGGCGGGACAGGGGCTCAGCCCCAGCATTTT	CSVGGTGAQPQHF
many	TRBV5-1	TRBJ2-1	TRBD2	TGCGCCAGCAGCTGGACAGTAGGGCTAGCGGGAATTTGGAATGAGCAGTTCTTC	CASSWTVGLAGIWNEQFF
.	TRBV28	TRBJ2-3	TRBD1	TGTGCCAGCACGAATACACCGCAGGGGGGCACAGATACGCAGTATTTT	CASTNTPQGGTDTQYF
.	TRBV7-8	TRBJ1-3	.	TGTGCCAGCAGCTTAGGAGGCTCTGGAAACACCATATATTTT	CASSLGGSGNTIYF
.	TRBV5-1	TRBJ1-5	TRBD1	TGCGCCAGCAGCTTGGCCGGGGACAGCTATCAGCCCCAGCATTTT	CASSLAGDSYQPQHF
.	TRBV3-1/TRBV3-2	TRBJ2-7	TRBD2	TGTGCCAGCAGCCAGGCCGGACTAGCGTACTACGAGCAGTACTTC	CASSQAGLAYYEQYF
.	TRBV7-9	TRBJ1-5	.	TGTGCCAGCAGCTTAGGGACAAATAGCAATCAGCCCCAGCATTTT	CASSLGTNSNQPQHF
.	TRBV7-9	TRBJ2-1	.	TGTGCCAGCAGCTTAAGTGCGGACAATGAGCAGTTCTTC	CASSLSADNEQFF
once	TRBV5-6	TRBJ2-7	TRBD1	TGTGCCAGCAGCTTGGGACAGGGGGTGCCCTACGAGCAGTACTTC	CASSLGQGVPYEQYF